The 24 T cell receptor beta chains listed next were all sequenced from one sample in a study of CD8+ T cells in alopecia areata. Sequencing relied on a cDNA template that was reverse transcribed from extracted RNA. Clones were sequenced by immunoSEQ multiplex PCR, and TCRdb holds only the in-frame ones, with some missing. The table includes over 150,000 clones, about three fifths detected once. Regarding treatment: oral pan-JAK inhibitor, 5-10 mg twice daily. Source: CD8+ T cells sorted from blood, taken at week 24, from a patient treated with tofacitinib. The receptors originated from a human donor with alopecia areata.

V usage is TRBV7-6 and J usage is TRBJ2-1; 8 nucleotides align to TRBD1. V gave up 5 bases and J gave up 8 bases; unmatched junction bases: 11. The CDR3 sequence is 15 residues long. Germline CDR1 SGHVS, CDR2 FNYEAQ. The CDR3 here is CASSAPGTGVDEQFF. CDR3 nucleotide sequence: TGTGCCAGCAGCGCCCCCGGGACAGGTGTTGATGAGCAGTTCTTC.

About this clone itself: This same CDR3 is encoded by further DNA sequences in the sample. In DNA form, the CDR3 reads TGTGCCACCAGTAGGGACAGGGGAAGGAATCAGCCCCAGCATTTT. Translated, it gives CATSRDRGRNQPQHF. V and J are TRBV15 and TRBJ1-5; 10 bases match TRBD1. The CDR3 length is 15 residues. With 6 bases clipped from V and 4 bases from J, the junction kept 6 bases outside the gene matches. Germline loops: CDR1 LNHNV, CDR2 YYDKDF (reference sequence).

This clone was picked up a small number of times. The CDR3 DNA sequence: TGTGCCAGCAGCCGACAGGGGAGTGGCGGGGAGCTGTTTTTT. Amino acid sequence: CASSRQGSGGELFF. V gene TRBV7-6 combines with J gene TRBJ2-2; TRBD1 agrees at 8 bases. With V trimmed by 5 bases and J by 7 bases, 6 bases remained unmatched. Germline V CDR1 and CDR2: SGHVS, FNYEAQ. CDR3 length: 14 residues.

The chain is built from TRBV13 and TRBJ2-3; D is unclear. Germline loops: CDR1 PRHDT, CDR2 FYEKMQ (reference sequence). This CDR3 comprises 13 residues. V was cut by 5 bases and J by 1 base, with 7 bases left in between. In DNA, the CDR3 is TGTGCCAGCAGCCTGGGCGGCACAGATACGCAGTATTTT. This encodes CASSLGGTDTQYF.

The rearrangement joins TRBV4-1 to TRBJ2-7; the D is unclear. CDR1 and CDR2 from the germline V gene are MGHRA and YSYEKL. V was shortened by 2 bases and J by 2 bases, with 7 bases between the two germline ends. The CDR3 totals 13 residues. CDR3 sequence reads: CASSQRVTYEQYF. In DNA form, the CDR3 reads TGCGCCAGCAGCCAAAGGGTAACCTACGAGCAGTACTTC.

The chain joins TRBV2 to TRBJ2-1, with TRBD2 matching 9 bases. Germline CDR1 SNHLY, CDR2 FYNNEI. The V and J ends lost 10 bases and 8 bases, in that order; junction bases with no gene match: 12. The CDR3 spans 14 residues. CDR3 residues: CATNAGGPRYEQFF. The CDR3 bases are TGTGCCACCAACGCGGGGGGGCCGAGGTATGAGCAGTTCTTC.

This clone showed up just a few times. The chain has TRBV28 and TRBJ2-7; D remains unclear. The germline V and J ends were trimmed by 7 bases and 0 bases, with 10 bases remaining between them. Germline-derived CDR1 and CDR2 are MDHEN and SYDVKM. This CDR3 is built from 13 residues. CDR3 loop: CASIGSRSYEQYF. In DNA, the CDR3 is TGTGCCAGCATCGGGTCTCGCTCCTACGAGCAGTACTTC.

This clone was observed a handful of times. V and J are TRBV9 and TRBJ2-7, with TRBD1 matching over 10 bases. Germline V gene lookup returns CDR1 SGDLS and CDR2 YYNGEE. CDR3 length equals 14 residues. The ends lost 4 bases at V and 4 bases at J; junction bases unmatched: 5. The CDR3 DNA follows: TGTGCCAGCAGCACCGGGGACAGGGGATACGAGCAGTACTTC. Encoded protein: CASSTGDRGYEQYF.

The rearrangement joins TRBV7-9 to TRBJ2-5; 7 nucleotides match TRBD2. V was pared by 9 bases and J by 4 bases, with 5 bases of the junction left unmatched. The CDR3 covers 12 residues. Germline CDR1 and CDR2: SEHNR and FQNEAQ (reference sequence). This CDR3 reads CASGGRGETQYF. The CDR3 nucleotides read TGTGCCAGTGGAGGGAGGGGAGAGACCCAGTACTTC.

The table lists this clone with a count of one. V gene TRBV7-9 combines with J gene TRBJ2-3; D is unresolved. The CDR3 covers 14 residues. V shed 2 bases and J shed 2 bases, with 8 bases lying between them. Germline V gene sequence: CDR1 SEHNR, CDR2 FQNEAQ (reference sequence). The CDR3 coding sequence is TGTGCCAGCAGCTTAAAAGAAATCACAGATACGCAGTATTTT. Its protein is CASSLKEITDTQYF.

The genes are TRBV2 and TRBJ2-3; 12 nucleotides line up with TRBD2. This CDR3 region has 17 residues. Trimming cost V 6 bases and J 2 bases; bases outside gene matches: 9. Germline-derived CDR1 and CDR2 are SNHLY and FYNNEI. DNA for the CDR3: TGTGCCAGCAGAGACTTTGGACTAGCGGGGAACACAGATACGCAGTATTTT. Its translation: CASRDFGLAGNTDTQYF.

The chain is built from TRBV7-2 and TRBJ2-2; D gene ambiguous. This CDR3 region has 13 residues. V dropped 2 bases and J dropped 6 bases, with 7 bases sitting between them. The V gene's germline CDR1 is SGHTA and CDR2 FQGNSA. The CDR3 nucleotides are TGTGCCAGCAGCTTAAGGCCCTCCGGGGAGCTGTTTTTT. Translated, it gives CASSLRPSGELFF.

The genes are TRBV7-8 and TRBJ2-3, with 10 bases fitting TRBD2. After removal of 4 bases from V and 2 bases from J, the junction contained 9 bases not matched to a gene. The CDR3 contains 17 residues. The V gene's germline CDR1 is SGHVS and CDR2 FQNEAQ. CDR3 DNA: TGTGCCAGCAGCTCACCTCTAGCGGGAGTACCCACAGATACGCAGTATTTT. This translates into CASSSPLAGVPTDTQYF.

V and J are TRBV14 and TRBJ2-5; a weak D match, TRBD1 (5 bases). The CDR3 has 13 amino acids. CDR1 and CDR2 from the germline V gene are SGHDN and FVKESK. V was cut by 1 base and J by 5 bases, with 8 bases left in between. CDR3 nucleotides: TGTGCCAGCAGCCAAGGTGGGGCTGAGACCCAGTACTTC. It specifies CASSQGGAETQYF.

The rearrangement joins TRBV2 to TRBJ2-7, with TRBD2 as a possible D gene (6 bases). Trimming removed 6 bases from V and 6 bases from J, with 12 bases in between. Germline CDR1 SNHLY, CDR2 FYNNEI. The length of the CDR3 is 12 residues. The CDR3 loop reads CASRAGRSEQYF. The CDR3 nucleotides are TGTGCCAGCAGGGCGGGACGTAGCGAGCAGTACTTC.

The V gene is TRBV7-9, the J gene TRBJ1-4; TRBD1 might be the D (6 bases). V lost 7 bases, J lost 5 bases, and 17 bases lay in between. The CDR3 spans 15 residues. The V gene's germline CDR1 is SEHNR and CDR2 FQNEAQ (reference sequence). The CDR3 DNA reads TGTGCCAGCAACTCCGAAGGGGGGCTCAATGAAAAACTGTTTTTT. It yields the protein CASNSEGGLNEKLFF.

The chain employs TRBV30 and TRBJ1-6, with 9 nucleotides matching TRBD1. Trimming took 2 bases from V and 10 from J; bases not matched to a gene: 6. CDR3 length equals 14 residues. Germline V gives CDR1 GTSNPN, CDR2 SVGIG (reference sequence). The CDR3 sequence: CAWSNTGQGSPLHF. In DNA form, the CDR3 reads TGTGCCTGGAGTAACACGGGACAGGGCTCACCCCTCCACTTT.

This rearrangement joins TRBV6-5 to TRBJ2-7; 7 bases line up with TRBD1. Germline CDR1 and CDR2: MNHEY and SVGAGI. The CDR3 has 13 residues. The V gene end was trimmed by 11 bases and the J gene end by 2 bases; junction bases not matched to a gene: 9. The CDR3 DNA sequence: TGTGCCTGTACTGGGACAGACACCTACGAGCAGTACTTC. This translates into CACTGTDTYEQYF.

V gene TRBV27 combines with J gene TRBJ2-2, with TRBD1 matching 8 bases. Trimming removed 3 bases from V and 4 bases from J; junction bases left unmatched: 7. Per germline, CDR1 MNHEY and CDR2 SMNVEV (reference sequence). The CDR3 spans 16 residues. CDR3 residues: CASSFLDRASTGELFF. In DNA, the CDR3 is TGTGCCAGCAGTTTCCTGGACAGGGCGAGCACCGGGGAGCTGTTTTTT.

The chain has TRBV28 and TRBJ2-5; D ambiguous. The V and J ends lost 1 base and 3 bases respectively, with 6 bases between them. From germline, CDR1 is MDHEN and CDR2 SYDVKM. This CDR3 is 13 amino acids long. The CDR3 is CASSLSGEETQYF. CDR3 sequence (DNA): TGTGCCAGCAGTTTATCGGGCGAAGAGACCCAGTACTTC. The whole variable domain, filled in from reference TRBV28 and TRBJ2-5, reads DVKVTQSSRYLVKRTGEKVFLECVQDMDHENMFWYRQDPGLGLRLIYFSYDVKMKEKGDIPEGYSVSREKKERFSLILESASTNQTSMYLCASSLSGEETQYFGPGTRLLVL.

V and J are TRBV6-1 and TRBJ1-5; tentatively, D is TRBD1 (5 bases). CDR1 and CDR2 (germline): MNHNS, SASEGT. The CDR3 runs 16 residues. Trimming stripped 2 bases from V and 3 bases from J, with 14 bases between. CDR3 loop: CASSESEGKVNQPQHF. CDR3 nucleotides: TGTGCCAGCAGTGAATCTGAGGGGAAGGTCAATCAGCCCCAGCATTTT.

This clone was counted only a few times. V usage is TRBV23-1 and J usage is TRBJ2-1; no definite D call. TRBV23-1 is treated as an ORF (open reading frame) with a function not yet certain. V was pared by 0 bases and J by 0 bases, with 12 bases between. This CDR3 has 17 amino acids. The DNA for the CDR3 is TGCGCCAGCAGTCAATCGTCGGGTAGGAGCTCCTACAATGAGCAGTTCTTC. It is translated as CASSQSSGRSSYNEQFF.

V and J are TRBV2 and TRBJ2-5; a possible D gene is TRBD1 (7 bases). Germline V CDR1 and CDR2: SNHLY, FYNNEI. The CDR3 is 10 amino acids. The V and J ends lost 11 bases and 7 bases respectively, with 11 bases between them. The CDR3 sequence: CASRGVTQYF. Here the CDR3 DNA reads TGTGCCTCCAGGGGGGTGACCCAGTACTTC.

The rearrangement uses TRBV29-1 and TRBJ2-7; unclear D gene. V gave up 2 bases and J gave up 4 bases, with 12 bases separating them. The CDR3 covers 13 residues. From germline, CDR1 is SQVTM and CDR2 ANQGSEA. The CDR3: CSVERLDGYEQYF. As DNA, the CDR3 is TGCAGCGTTGAAAGGTTGGACGGTTACGAGCAGTACTTC.